This TCR beta chain was identified during a study of cytomegalovirus exposure and HLA in healthy donors. Study observations and caveats: In the 120 or so validation repertoires, just under 95% of cluster scores exceeded 0, per a later analysis.

The CDR3 sequence is 12 residues long. The germline V gene encodes CDR1 SNHLY and CDR2 FYNNEI. Using immunoSEQ multiplex PCR, the repertoire was profiled, and TCRdb retains in-frame clones only, with some absent. Of 71,000 or so clones listed, around 94% are singletons. On this clone: The antigen is not known. The junction does not match germline at one end; this may be a read error.

This TCR came from a woman aged 18-29 years in good health and CMV-seropositive. V usage is TRBV2 and J usage is TRBJ2-7; possibly TRBD2 for D (5 bases). Sequencing was performed on PBMCs. The CDR3 is CASSELIEGRDF. Written as DNA, the CDR3 is TGTGCCAGCAGTGAGTTAATCGAAGGGCGGGACTTC.